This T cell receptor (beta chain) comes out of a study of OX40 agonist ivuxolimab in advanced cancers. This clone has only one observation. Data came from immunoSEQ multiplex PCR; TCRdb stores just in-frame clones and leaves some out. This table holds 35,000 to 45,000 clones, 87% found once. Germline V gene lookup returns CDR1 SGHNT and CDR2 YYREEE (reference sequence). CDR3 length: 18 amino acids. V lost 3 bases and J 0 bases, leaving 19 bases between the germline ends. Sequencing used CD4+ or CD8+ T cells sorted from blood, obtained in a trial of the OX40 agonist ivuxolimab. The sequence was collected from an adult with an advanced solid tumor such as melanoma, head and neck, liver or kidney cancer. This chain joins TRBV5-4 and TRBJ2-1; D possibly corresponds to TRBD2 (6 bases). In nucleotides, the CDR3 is TGTGCCAGCAGCTCCCGGGACTCCGGCTGGAGCTCCTACAATGAGCAGTTCTTC. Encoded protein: CASSSRDSGWSSYNEQFF. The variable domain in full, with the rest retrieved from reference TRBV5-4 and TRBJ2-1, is ETGVTQSPTHLIKTRGQQVTLRCSSQSGHNTVSWYQQALGQGPQFIFQYYREEENGRGNFPPRFSGLQFPNYSSELNVNALELDDSALYLCASSSRDSGWSSYNEQFFGPGTRLTVL.